One sample yielded the 4 T cell receptor beta chains listed below, sequenced in a study of identical twins. TCRdb processed the 5' RACE reads anew with MiXCR; each CDR3 protein has one entry. The repertoire has some 900,000 distinct CDR3 sequences, 10% to 15% of them found once; the top ten carry about 1.5%. The same data also went into a second study, on yellow fever vaccine responses in identical twins.

The sequenced sample consisted of PBMCs. The receptors derive from a woman between 18 and 29 years old in good health.

This clonotype was seen a few times. The rearrangement joins TRBV7-3 to TRBJ1-5; TRBD1 matches 9 bases. This CDR3 spans 16 amino acids. V trimming: 2 bases; J trimming: 6 bases; junction bases outside the gene matches: 8. CDR1 is SGHTA and CDR2 is FQGTGA in the germline V gene. CDR3 residues: CASSLYRDRETQPQHF. CDR3 sequence (DNA): TGTGCCAGCAGCTTATACCGGGACAGGGAAACTCAGCCCCAGCATTTT.

This clonotype was seen only a few times. This chain links TRBV12-3 or TRBV12-4 with TRBJ2-7; 7 nucleotides line up with TRBD1. V trimming: 10 bases; J trimming: 3 bases; junction bases outside the gene matches: 6. The length of the CDR3 is 12 residues. CDR3 in amino acids: CATSDRDYEQYF. CDR3 coding DNA: TGTGCCACGAGCGACAGGGACTACGAGCAGTACTTC.

This clonotype was detected only a few times. V is TRBV12-3 or TRBV12-4 and J is TRBJ1-1, with D perhaps TRBD1 (6 bases). V lost 7 bases and J lost 2, with 14 bases in between. CDR3 size: 14 residues. In DNA, the CDR3 is TGTGCCAGCAAGACCGGGACAACCAACACTGAAGCTTTCTTT. The encoded protein is CASKTGTTNTEAFF.

This clonotype showed up just a few times. This chain connects TRBV3-1 to TRBJ2-7; 8 nucleotides match TRBD1. The CDR3 contains 16 residues. Germline V CDR1 and CDR2: LGHDT, YNNKEL (reference sequence). Trimming removed 2 bases from V and 0 bases from J; junction bases left unmatched: 6. The CDR3 here is CASSQHPGTGSYEQYF. CDR3 bases: TGTGCCAGCAGCCAACACCCAGGGACAGGCTCCTACGAGCAGTACTTC.